Each of the 2 T cell receptor beta chains below was sequenced from the same sample in a study of T cells after yellow fever vaccination. TCRdb processed the 5' RACE reads anew with MiXCR; each CDR3 protein has one entry. The profile covers around 600,000 distinct CDR3 sequences, with 9% to 15% appearing a single time and 15% taken by the ten largest. The source material was PBMCs, sampled on the day of the yellow fever booster vaccination. These receptors came from a man aged 30 to 45 who received the YFV17D yellow fever vaccine.

The chain joins TRBV6-5 to TRBJ1-4; tentatively, D is TRBD1 (5 bases). Per the germline V gene, CDR1 is MNHEY and CDR2 is SVGAGI. Trimming pared 4 bases from V and 7 bases from J, leaving 16 bases between. The CDR3 is 15 residues long. The CDR3: CASSLLREDPEKLFF. The CDR3, as DNA: TGTGCCAGCAGTTTACTCAGGGAGGATCCTGAAAAACTGTTTTTT.

The V and J genes are TRBV7-2 and TRBJ2-7; unclear D gene. V lost 0 bases and J lost 6, with 6 bases in between. From germline, CDR1 is SGHTA and CDR2 FQGNSA. The CDR3 has 12 residues. The CDR3 DNA reads as TGTGCCAGCAGCTTAGCGGGGATCGAGCAGTACTTC. It specifies CASSLAGIEQYF.